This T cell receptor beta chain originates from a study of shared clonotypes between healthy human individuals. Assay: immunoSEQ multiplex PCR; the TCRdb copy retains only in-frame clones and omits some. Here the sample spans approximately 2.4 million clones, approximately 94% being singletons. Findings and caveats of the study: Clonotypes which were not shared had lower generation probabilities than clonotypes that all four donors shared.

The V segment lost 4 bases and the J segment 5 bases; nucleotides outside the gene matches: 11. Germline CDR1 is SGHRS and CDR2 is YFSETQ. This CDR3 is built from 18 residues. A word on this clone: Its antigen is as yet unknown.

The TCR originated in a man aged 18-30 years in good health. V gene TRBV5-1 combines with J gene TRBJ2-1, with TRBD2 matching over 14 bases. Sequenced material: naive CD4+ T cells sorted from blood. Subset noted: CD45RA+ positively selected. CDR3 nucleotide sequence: TGCGCCAGCAGCGCCAGACTAGCGGGAGGGCCGAGGAACAATGAGCAGTTCTTC. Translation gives CASSARLAGGPRNNEQFF.